These 3 T cell receptor beta chains originate from one sample sequenced in a study of OX40 agonist ivuxolimab in advanced cancers. Measured with immunoSEQ multiplex PCR; TCRdb has only the in-frame clones, and not every one. The sample lists fewer than 20,000 clones, more than 85% occurring once. The sample here was CD4+ or CD8+ T cells sorted from blood, taken in a trial of the OX40 agonist ivuxolimab. Receptors originate from an adult with an advanced solid tumor such as melanoma, head and neck, liver or kidney cancer.

The rearrangement uses TRBV19 and TRBJ1-4, with TRBD1 matching over 7 bases. The CDR3 loop spans 12 amino acids. V trimming: 7 bases; J trimming: 6 bases; junction bases outside the gene matches: 2. The germline gives CDR1 LNHDA, CDR2 SQIVND (reference sequence). CDR3 nucleotide sequence: TGTGCCAGTAAAACAGGGGATGAAAAACTGTTTTTT. Translated, it gives CASKTGDEKLFF.

J is TRBJ2-7 and V is TRBV10-3; D might be TRBD2 (6 bases). The CDR3 is 14 residues long. V was clipped by 10 bases and J by 0 bases, with 16 bases between them. The germline gives CDR1 ENHRY, CDR2 SYGVKD. As DNA, the CDR3 is TGTGCCACCGGGGACGGGGGAAGCTCCTACGAGCAGTACTTC. This gives the protein CATGDGGSSYEQYF.

V is TRBV27 and J is TRBJ1-2, with 7 bases matching TRBD1. The CDR3 consists of 13 residues. Germline-derived CDR1 and CDR2 are MNHEY and SMNVEV (reference sequence). V was pared by 9 bases and J by 0 bases, with 4 bases of the junction left unmatched. The CDR3 region is CASGDSSNYGYTF. CDR3 bases: TGTGCCAGTGGGGACAGTTCTAACTATGGCTACACCTTC.